The 3 T cell receptor beta chains presented below share a single source sample, sequenced in a study of T cells in Graves' hyperthyroidism and ophthalmopathy. Amplified regions were TCR beta CDR3 sequences from RNA transcripts. When the TCR CDR3 underwent first-round RT-PCR, the HTBI primer set was used. TCRdb independently ran MiXCR on the multiplex PCR reads; one entry per CDR3 protein. The table records about 840,000 distinct CDR3 sequences, around 39% of them present only once. The sequenced sample was blood. Receptors were obtained from a man between 18 and 35 years old with Graves' hyperthyroidism.

The genes are TRBV7-9 and TRBJ1-2; no firm D call. V lost 6 bases to trimming and J lost 6 bases, with 17 bases between them. Germline CDR1 is SEHNR and CDR2 is FQNEAQ (reference sequence). The CDR3 spans 14 residues. The CDR3 region is CASSFYPGHNGYTF. CDR3 DNA sequence: TGTGCCAGCAGTTTCTATCCTGGGCATAATGGCTACACCTTC. The full variable domain, rest sourced from reference TRBV7-9 and TRBJ1-2, is DTGVSQNPRHKITKRGQNVTFRCDPISEHNRLYWYRQTLGQGPEFLTYFQNEAQLEKSRLLSDRFSAERPKGSFSTLEIQRTEQGDSAMYLCASSFYPGHNGYTFGSGTRLTVV.

This sequence joins TRBV10-3 and TRBJ2-7, with 16 bases aligning to TRBD2. The trim removed 9 bases at V and 7 bases at J, leaving 9 bases unmatched. Germline V CDR1 and CDR2: ENHRY, SYGVKD. The CDR3 has 15 residues. CDR3 DNA sequence: TGTGCCATTGGGACTAGCGGGAGGGCCGTCAATGAGCAGTACTTC. It codes for CAIGTSGRAVNEQYF.

With respect to this clonotype: At one end the junction does not follow the germline gene, possibly because of a read error. The chain joins TRBV7-6 to TRBJ2-7, with D tentatively TRBD1 (5 bases). Germline V gene data show CDR1 as SGHVS and CDR2 as FNYEAQ. The CDR3 is 15 residues long. The CDR3 DNA reads TGCGCCAGCAGCCAAGCGATGACAGACATCTACGAGCAGTACTTC. Encoded protein: CASSQAMTDIYEQYF.